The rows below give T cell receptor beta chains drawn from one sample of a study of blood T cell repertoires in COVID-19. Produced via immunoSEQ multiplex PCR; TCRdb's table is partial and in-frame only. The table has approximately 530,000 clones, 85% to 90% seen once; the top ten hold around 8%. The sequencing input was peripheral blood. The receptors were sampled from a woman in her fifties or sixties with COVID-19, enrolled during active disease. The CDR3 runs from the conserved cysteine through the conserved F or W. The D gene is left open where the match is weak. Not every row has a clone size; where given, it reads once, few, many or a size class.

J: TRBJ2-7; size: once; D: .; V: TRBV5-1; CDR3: CASREGDGYEQYF
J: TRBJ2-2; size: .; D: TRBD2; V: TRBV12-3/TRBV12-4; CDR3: CASRGGHTGELFF
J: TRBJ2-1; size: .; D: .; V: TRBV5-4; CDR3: CASSATGTDNEQFF
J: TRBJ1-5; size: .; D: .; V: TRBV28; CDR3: CASRSRSVEPQHF
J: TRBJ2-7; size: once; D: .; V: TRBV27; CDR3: CASSPDRLPYYEQYF
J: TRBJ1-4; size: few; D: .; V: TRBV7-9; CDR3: CASSARGSEKLFF
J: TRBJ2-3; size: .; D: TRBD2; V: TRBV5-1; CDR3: CASSLSARGGVDTQYF
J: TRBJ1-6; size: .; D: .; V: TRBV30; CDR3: CAWNGISSYNSPLHF
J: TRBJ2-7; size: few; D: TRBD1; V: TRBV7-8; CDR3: CASSDRDRVPYEQYF
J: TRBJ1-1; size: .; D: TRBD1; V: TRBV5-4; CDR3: CASSLQGKGTEAFF
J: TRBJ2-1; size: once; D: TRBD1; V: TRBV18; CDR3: CASSPPQGVSYNEQFF